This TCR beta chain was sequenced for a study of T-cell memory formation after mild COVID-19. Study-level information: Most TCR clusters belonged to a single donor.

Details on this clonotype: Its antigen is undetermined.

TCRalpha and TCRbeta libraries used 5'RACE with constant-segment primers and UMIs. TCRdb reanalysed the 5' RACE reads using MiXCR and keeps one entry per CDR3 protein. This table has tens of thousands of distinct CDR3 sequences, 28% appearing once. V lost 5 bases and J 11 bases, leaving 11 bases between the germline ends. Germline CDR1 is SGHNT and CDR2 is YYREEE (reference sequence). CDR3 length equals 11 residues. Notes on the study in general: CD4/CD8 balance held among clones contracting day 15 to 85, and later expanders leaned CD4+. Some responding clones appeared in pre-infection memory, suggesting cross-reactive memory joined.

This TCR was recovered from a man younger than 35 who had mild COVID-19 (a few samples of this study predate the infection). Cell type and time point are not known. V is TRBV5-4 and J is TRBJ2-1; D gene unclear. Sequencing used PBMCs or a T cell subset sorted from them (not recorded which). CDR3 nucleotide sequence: TGTGCCAGCAGTTATACAGCGAAGCAGTTCTTC. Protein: CASSYTAKQFF.